This is a list of T cell receptor beta chains from one sample in a study of PD-1 blockade in classical Hodgkin lymphoma. Using immunoSEQ multiplex PCR, the repertoire was profiled, and TCRdb retains in-frame clones only, with some absent. Of tens of thousands of clones detected, more than 70% appear once; the ten largest clones hold roughly an eighth. The input for sequencing was peripheral blood mononuclear cells (PBMCs), taken at baseline. The source is a human donor with classical Hodgkin lymphoma. Both conserved end residues are part of each CDR3. A D gene is named only where the DNA matches it firmly. Expanded clones are given a class, and other clones once, few, many or no size at all.

>.|TRBV5-1|TRBJ2-5|.
CASSLAATVQETQYF
TGCGCCAGCAGCTTGGCCGCGACGGTCCAAGAGACCCAGTACTTC
>many|TRBV2|TRBJ2-1|TRBD2
CARESRAGVYNEQFF
TGTGCCAGAGAAAGTAGGGCGGGGGTTTACAATGAGCAGTTCTTC
>.|TRBV7-2|TRBJ2-5|.
CASSLGGRGETQYF
TGTGCCAGCAGCTTAGGGGGGCGGGGGGAGACCCAGTACTTC
>few|TRBV7-8|TRBJ2-7|TRBD1
CASSPRGTGFIEQYF
TGTGCCAGCAGCCCGAGGGGGACAGGGTTTATCGAGCAGTACTTC
>.|TRBV7-9|TRBJ1-5|TRBD1
CASSLGTGEFNQPQHF
TGTGCCAGCAGCTTAGGGACAGGGGAATTCAATCAGCCCCAGCATTTT
>.|TRBV10-3|TRBJ1-3|.
CAIGETGNTIYF
TGTGCCATCGGGGAGACTGGAAACACCATATATTTT
>once|TRBV10-3|TRBJ2-5|.
CAINRGAGNQETQYF
TGTGCCATCAACCGGGGAGCAGGGAACCAAGAGACCCAGTACTTC
>.|TRBV27|TRBJ1-5|.
CATPGRGSQPQHF
TGTGCCACCCCGGGTCGGGGGAGTCAGCCCCAGCATTTT
>once|TRBV28|TRBJ1-1|TRBD1
CAAGGDRGGAFF
TGTGCCGCAGGGGGGGACAGGGGTGGCGCTTTCTTT
>.|TRBV6-1|TRBJ1-5|.
CASSTTGDGQPQHF
TGTGCCAGCAGTACGACCGGGGACGGTCAGCCCCAGCATTTT
>.|TRBV6-5|TRBJ1-5|TRBD1
CASSYGQGSQPQHF
TGTGCCAGCAGTTACGGACAGGGCTCTCAGCCCCAGCATTTT
>once|TRBV11-3|TRBJ2-1|TRBD2
CASSLRSGGGALGGEQFF
TGTGCCAGCAGCCTCCGATCGGGCGGGGGGGCCTTAGGTGGTGAGCAGTTCTTC
>.|TRBV20-1|TRBJ1-1|.
CSASAGTLAFF
TGCAGTGCTAGTGCAGGAACCCTCGCTTTCTTT
>once|TRBV5-1|TRBJ2-3|TRBD2
CASSLGPSGGGGTDTQYF
TGCGCCAGCAGCTTGGGCCCCTCGGGCGGGGGGGGCACAGATACGCAGTATTTT
>.|TRBV19|TRBJ2-1|.
CASSIDNYNEQFF
TGTGCCAGTAGTATCGACAACTACAATGAGCAGTTCTTC
>once|TRBV28|TRBJ1-2|.
CASRDLDYGYTF
TGTGCCAGCAGGGACCTGGACTATGGCTACACCTTC
>.|TRBV10-3|TRBJ1-2|.
CAIGTQVESYGYTF
TGTGCCATCGGGACCCAGGTGGAGAGCTATGGCTACACCTTC
>.|TRBV6-6|TRBJ2-5|TRBD1
CASISGTVKKETQYF
TGTGCCAGCATTTCCGGGACAGTGAAGAAAGAGACCCAGTACTTC
>.|TRBV13|TRBJ2-5|.
CASSLSKGETQYF
TGTGCCAGCAGCTTATCCAAGGGGGAGACCCAGTACTTC
>.|TRBV27|TRBJ2-7|.
CASSSTVLATYEQYF
TGTGCCAGCAGTTCGACTGTACTTGCAACCTACGAGCAGTACTTC
>.|TRBV9|TRBJ2-3|.
CASSVEPTSSAGGDTQYF
TGTGCCAGCAGCGTAGAACCTACCTCCAGCGCTGGGGGAGATACGCAGTATTTT
>.|TRBV7-2|TRBJ2-5|TRBD2
CASSPTSGGETQYF
TGTGCCAGCAGCCCAACTAGCGGAGGAGAGACCCAGTACTTC
>.|TRBV7-2|TRBJ2-5|TRBD1
CASSLLTGGAWETQYF
TGTGCCAGCAGCTTATTGACAGGGGGCGCGTGGGAGACCCAGTACTTC
>once|TRBV4-2|TRBJ1-1|.
CASSQDLAGWRMNTEAFF
TGTGCCAGCAGCCAAGATTTGGCAGGGTGGCGGATGAACACTGAAGCTTTCTTT
>.|TRBV7-8|TRBJ1-1|.
CASSLGNVGPYTEAFF
TGTGCCAGCAGCTTGGGGAACGTGGGGCCGTACACTGAAGCTTTCTTT
>.|TRBV7-2|TRBJ2-6|.
CASSLWGIQGSGANVLTF
TGTGCCAGCAGCTTATGGGGCATTCAGGGATCTGGGGCCAACGTCCTGACTTTC
>once|TRBV18|TRBJ1-2|.
CASSRKGEDYGYTF
TGTGCCAGCTCACGGAAGGGCGAGGACTATGGCTACACCTTC
>once|TRBV19|TRBJ1-4|TRBD1
CASGGQSLLNEKLFF
TGTGCCAGTGGGGGACAGTCCCTTCTTAATGAAAAACTGTTTTTT
>.|TRBV20-1|TRBJ2-2|.
CTGGGELFF
TGCACCGGGGGCGGGGAGCTGTTTTTT
>.|TRBV18|TRBJ1-1|.
CASSPPQGEAFF
TGTGCCAGCTCACCACCCCAGGGAGAAGCTTTCTTT
>.|TRBV5-5|TRBJ2-2|.
CASSPTFKPNTGELFF
TGTGCCAGCAGCCCAACGTTTAAACCCAACACCGGGGAGCTGTTTTTT
>.|TRBV30|TRBJ1-2|.
CAWSVDSFANYGYTF
TGTGCCTGGAGTGTGGACAGCTTTGCTAACTATGGCTACACCTTC
>.|TRBV2|TRBJ2-5|.
CASSVIGVETQYF
TGTGCCAGCAGTGTGATAGGTGTGGAGACCCAGTACTTC
>.|TRBV2|TRBJ1-6|.
CASRAGSDPYNSPLHF
TGTGCCAGCAGAGCAGGATCGGATCCCTATAATTCACCCCTCCACTTT
>many|TRBV29-1|TRBJ2-7|.
CSAKGGIGTPGYEQYF
TGCAGCGCGAAAGGGGGGATAGGGACCCCTGGGTACGAGCAGTACTTC
>.|TRBV19|TRBJ1-2|TRBD1
CASNMGQRGGYTF
TGTGCCAGTAACATGGGACAGAGGGGTGGCTACACCTTC
>few|TRBV2|TRBJ1-5|TRBD1
CASSERQGGFYQPQHF
TGTGCCAGCAGTGAAAGGCAGGGGGGGTTTTATCAGCCCCAGCATTTT
>once|TRBV7-6|TRBJ1-2|.
CASSLKQNYGYTF
TGTGCCAGCAGCTTAAAACAGAACTATGGCTACACCTTC
>.|TRBV15|TRBJ2-5|.
CATSRDLGTPETQYF
TGTGCCACCAGCAGAGACCTCGGGACGCCTGAGACCCAGTACTTC
>.|TRBV27|TRBJ1-3|.
CASSFEFPAAPGNTIYF
TGTGCCAGCAGTTTTGAGTTTCCGGCCGCTCCTGGAAACACCATATATTTT
>.|TRBV25-1|TRBJ1-2|TRBD1
CASSPFGTGRGYTF
TGTGCCAGCAGTCCCTTTGGGACAGGGCGAGGCTACACCTTC
>.|TRBV27|TRBJ1-6|.
CASSLSENLGHPYNSPLHF
TGTGCCAGCAGTTTATCTGAGAATTTGGGACACCCCTATAATTCACCCCTCCACTTT
>.|TRBV6-7|TRBJ1-1|.
CASSYSDGADTEAFF
TGTGCCAGCAGTTACTCGGACGGGGCGGACACTGAAGCTTTCTTT
>.|TRBV19|TRBJ1-1|.
CASSIQGLNTEAFF
TGTGCCAGTAGTATTCAGGGTCTGAACACTGAAGCTTTCTTT
>.|TRBV15|TRBJ2-2|.
CATSRDRNTGELFF
TGTGCCACCTCCCGAGACAGGAACACCGGGGAGCTGTTTTTT
>.|TRBV5-1|TRBJ2-3|TRBD2
CASSSSTSGGATDTQYF
TGCGCCAGCAGCTCCTCGACTAGCGGGGGGGCAACAGATACGCAGTATTTT
>.|TRBV5-4|TRBJ2-3|.
CASSTSTSTDTQYF
TGTGCCAGCAGCACCAGTACTAGCACAGATACGCAGTATTTT
>.|TRBV5-1|TRBJ2-5|.
CASSFEEWGTQYF
TGCGCCAGCAGCTTTGAAGAGTGGGGGACCCAGTACTTC
>.|TRBV6-5|TRBJ1-2|.
CASSYEVPRGGYTF
TGTGCCAGCAGTTACGAAGTCCCGCGAGGTGGCTACACCTTC
>.|TRBV7-4|TRBJ1-2|TRBD1
CASSPRDREHGYTF
TGTGCCAGCAGCCCCCGGGACAGGGAACATGGCTACACCTTC
>.|TRBV6-6|TRBJ2-2|.
CASSYWETGELFF
TGTGCCAGCAGTTATTGGGAAACCGGGGAGCTGTTTTTT